This TCR beta chain was sequenced for a study of vaccination and CD4 T cells after COVID-19. Study context: The makeup of the convalescents was six males and four females, two of them Hispanic.

In the case of this clonotype: Its antigen is as yet unknown.

An Oncomine TCR Beta short-read assay was used to sequence the DNA from cultured CD4+ T cells. Each CDR3 protein gets one entry after TCRdb re-called the PCR reads with MiXCR. The sample includes 15,000 to 20,000 distinct CDR3 sequences, around 45% of them seen just once. Germline CDR1 reads SGHTA; CDR2 reads FQGNSA. V gave up 3 bases and J gave up 7 bases, with 10 bases separating them. The CDR3 has 13 residues. Treatment described: roughly 10-day PBMC culture with coronavirus spike peptide pools or control peptides (ViraFEST assay). Specimen: CD4+ T cells from blood, cultured in vitro. The chain combines TRBV7-2 with TRBJ1-5; tentatively, D is TRBD1 (6 bases). The TCR comes from a human donor who had recovered from COVID-19. For the CDR3, the DNA is TGTGCCAGCAGCTTTCAGGGGATGCAGCCCCAGCATTTT. Protein: CASSFQGMQPQHF. Full variable domain (remainder filled in from reference TRBV7-2 and TRBJ1-5): GAGVSQSPSNKVTEKGKDVELRCDPISGHTALYWYRQSLGQGLEFLIYFQGNSAPDKSGLPSDRFSAERTGGSVSTLTIQRTQQEDSAVYLCASSFQGMQPQHFGDGTRLSIL.